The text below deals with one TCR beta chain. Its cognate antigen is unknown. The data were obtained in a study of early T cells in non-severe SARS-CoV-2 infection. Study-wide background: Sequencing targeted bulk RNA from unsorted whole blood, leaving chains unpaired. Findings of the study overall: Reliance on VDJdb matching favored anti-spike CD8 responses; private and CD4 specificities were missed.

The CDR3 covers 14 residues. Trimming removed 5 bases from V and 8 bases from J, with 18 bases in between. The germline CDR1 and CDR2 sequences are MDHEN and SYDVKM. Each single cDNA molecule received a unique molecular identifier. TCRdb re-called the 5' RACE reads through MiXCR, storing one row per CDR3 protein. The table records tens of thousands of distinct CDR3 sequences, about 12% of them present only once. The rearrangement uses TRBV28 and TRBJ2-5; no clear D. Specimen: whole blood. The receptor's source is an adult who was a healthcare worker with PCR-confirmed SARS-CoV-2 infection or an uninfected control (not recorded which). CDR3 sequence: CASSPPSSRETQYF. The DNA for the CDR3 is TGTGCCAGCAGTCCACCATCTTCAAGAGAAACCCAGTACTTC. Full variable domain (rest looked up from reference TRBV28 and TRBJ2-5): DVKVTQSSRYLVKRTGEKVFLECVQDMDHENMFWYRQDPGLGLRLIYFSYDVKMKEKGDIPEGYSVSREKKERFSLILESASTNQTSMYLCASSPPSSRETQYFGPGTRLLVL.